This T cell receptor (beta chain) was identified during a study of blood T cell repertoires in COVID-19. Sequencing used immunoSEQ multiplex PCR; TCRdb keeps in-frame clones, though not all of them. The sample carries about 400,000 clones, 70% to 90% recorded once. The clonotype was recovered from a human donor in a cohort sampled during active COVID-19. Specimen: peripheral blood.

The CDR3 coding sequence is TGTGCCAGTAGCCCATCAGGAGGATGGTCAAGTTCCAAAGAGACCCAGTACTTC. Translation: CASSPSGGWSSSKETQYF. The chain employs TRBV19 and TRBJ2-5; D is perhaps TRBD2 (5 bases). V lost 6 bases, J lost 3 bases, and 26 bases lay in between. The CDR3 length is 18 residues. Per the germline V gene, CDR1 is LNHDA and CDR2 is SQIVND (reference sequence).